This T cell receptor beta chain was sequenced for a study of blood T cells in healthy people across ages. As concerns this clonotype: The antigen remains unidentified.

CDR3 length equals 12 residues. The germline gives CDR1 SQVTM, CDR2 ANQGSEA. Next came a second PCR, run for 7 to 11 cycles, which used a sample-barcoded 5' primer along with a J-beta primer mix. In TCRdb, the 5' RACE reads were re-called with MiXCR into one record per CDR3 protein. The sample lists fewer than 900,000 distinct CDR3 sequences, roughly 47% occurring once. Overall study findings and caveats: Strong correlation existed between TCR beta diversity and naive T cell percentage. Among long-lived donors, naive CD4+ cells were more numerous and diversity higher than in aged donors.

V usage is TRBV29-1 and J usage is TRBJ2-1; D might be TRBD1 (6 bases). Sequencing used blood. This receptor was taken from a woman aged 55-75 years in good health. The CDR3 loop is CSTTGWRNEQFF. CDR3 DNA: TGCAGTACTACAGGGTGGCGAAATGAGCAGTTCTTC.